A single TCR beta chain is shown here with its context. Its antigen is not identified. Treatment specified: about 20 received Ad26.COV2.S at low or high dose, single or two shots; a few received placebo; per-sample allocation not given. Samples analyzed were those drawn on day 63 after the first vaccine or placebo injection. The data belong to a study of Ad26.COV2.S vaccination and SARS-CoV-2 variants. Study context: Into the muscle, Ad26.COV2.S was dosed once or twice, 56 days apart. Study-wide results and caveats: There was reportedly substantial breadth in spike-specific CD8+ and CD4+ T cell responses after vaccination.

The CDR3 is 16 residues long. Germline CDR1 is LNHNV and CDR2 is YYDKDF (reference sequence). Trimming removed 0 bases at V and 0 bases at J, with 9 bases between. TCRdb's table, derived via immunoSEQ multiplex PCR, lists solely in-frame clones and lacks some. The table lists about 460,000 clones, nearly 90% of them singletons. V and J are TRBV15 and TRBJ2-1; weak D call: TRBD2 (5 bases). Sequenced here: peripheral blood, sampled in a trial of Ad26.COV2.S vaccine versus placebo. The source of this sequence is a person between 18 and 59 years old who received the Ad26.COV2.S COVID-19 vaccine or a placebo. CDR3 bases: TGTGCCACCAGCAGAGATTATGGGAGCTCCTACAATGAGCAGTTCTTC. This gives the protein CATSRDYGSSYNEQFF. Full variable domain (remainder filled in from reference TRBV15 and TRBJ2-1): DAMVIQNPRYQVTQFGKPVTLSCSQTLNHNVMYWYQQKSSQAPKLLFHYYDKDFNNEADTPDNFQSRRPNTSFCFLDIRSPGLGDTAMYLCATSRDYGSSYNEQFFGPGTRLTVL.